The next 10 T cell receptor beta chains were all read from a single sample in a study of technical replicates of blood from a few donors. TCRdb's copy holds only in-frame clones and misses some; the assay was immunoSEQ multiplex PCR. The profile covers 14,000 or so clones, with over 80% appearing a single time and roughly 10% taken by the ten largest. Sequenced input: PBMCs. Receptor source: a human donor in good health.

The V call is TRBV9, the J call TRBJ2-3; 8 bases align to TRBD1. The V gene's germline CDR1 is SGDLS and CDR2 YYNGEE. The CDR3 totals 17 residues. Trimming removed 5 bases from V and 0 bases from J; junction bases left unmatched: 11. The CDR3 protein is CASSGTQGEHSTDTQYF. The CDR3 DNA sequence: TGTGCCAGCAGTGGGACACAGGGGGAACATAGCACAGATACGCAGTATTTT.

The chain recombines TRBV6-1 with TRBJ1-1, with a weak D call TRBD1 (5 bases). Germline V gene lookup returns CDR1 MNHNS and CDR2 SASEGT. This CDR3 region has 15 residues. The V gene lost 1 base and the J gene lost 1 base, with 10 bases spanning the gap. The CDR3 here is CASSEGDSRNTEAFF. In nucleotides, the CDR3 is TGTGCCAGCAGTGAAGGAGACAGTAGGAACACTGAAGCTTTCTTT.

The chain links TRBV11-1 to TRBJ1-1; D is uncertain. The CDR3 consists of 13 residues. Per the germline V gene, CDR1 is SGHAT and CDR2 is FQDESV (reference sequence). The ends were cut back, 5 bases at V and 1 base at J, with 8 bases in the middle. The CDR3 loop reads CASSVQENTEAFF. CDR3 nucleotides: TGTGCCAGCAGCGTGCAGGAGAACACTGAAGCTTTCTTT.

J is TRBJ2-1 and V is TRBV9; TRBD2 matches at 8 bases. Germline V CDR1 and CDR2: SGDLS, YYNGEE. The V segment lost 4 bases and the J segment 3 bases; nucleotides outside the gene matches: 9. The CDR3 has 16 amino acids. The DNA of the CDR3 is TGTGCCAGCAGCCCTCGGAGTAGCGGGGTCTACAATGAGCAGTTCTTC. Amino acid sequence: CASSPRSSGVYNEQFF.

J is TRBJ1-2 and V is TRBV28; unclear D gene. The CDR3 extends over 12 amino acids. Trimming removed 5 bases from V and 4 bases from J, with 8 bases in between. Germline V gene data show CDR1 as MDHEN and CDR2 as SYDVKM. This CDR3 reads CASSLRGYGYTF. The CDR3 bases are TGTGCCAGCAGTCTCCGGGGCTATGGCTACACCTTC.

The V call is TRBV30, the J call TRBJ1-3; D uncertain. Trimming removed 3 bases from V and 5 bases from J, with 5 bases in between. The CDR3 is 11 residues long. Germline V gene lookup returns CDR1 GTSNPN and CDR2 SVGIG (reference sequence). The CDR3 sequence is CAWSGRNTIYF. In DNA, the CDR3 is TGTGCCTGGAGCGGGAGAAACACCATATATTTT.

The chain has TRBV30 and TRBJ2-7; 8 bases match TRBD2. Germline CDR1 is GTSNPN and CDR2 is SVGIG (reference sequence). Germline trimming cut 1 base from V and 5 bases from J; bases unmatched to any gene: 13. The CDR3 is 16 amino acids. CDR3 residues: CAWSEISGSLSDEQYF. The CDR3 DNA is TGTGCCTGGAGTGAAATCAGCGGGAGCCTTTCCGACGAGCAGTACTTC.

This clone has just a few counts. The chain combines TRBV6-6 with TRBJ1-5; D uncertain. The length of the CDR3 is 13 residues. Germline V CDR1 and CDR2: MNHNY, SVGAGI (reference sequence). Trimming cost V 6 bases and J 1 base, with 7 bases left between them. CDR3 nucleotides: TGTGCCAGCAGCCAGTTGAGCAATCAGCCCCAGCATTTT. It is translated as CASSQLSNQPQHF.

The V gene is TRBV11-2, the J gene TRBJ2-7; TRBD1 agrees at 9 bases. The CDR3 runs 15 residues. The ends lost 5 bases at V and 4 bases at J; junction bases unmatched: 9. Per germline, CDR1 SGHAT and CDR2 FQNNGV. The CDR3 DNA reads as TGTGCCAGCAGCAGCCGACAGGGGGTGTTATACGAGCAGTACTTC. Translating it yields CASSSRQGVLYEQYF.

The J gene is TRBJ1-5, the V gene TRBV30; unclear D gene. The CDR3 spans 16 residues. The V end lost 2 bases, the J end lost 7 bases, and 21 bases lay between the germline ends. Germline lookup yields CDR1 GTSNPN and CDR2 SVGIG (reference sequence). CDR3 region: CAWSFGGGLGTQPQHF. The DNA of the CDR3 is TGTGCCTGGAGTTTTGGAGGAGGACTAGGTACCCAGCCCCAGCATTTT.